These T cell receptor beta chains were read from a single sample in a study of CD8 T cells in Susac syndrome. A single record per CDR3 protein comes from TCRdb applying MiXCR to the immunoSEQ multiplex PCR reads. The table shows tens of thousands of distinct CDR3 sequences, with roughly 95% occurring only once. Material: CD8+ T cells from PBMCs. These receptors were taken from a human donor with Susac syndrome. Each CDR3 is given with its conserved first and last residue. A D gene is named only where the DNA matches it firmly. Only some rows state a clone size, as once, few, many or a class for expanded clones.

v_gene,j_gene,abundance,d_gene,CDR3nt,CDR3aa
TRBV6-2/TRBV6-3,TRBJ2-5,NA,NA,TGTGCCAGCAGTTTGCAGGGCTGGGAGACCCAGTACTTC,CASSLQGWETQYF
TRBV10-3,TRBJ1-1,NA,NA,TGTGCCATCAGTGAGCCCCGGAACACTGAAGCTTTCTTT,CAISEPRNTEAFF
TRBV5-8,TRBJ1-2,NA,NA,TGTGCCAGCAGCCTTCCGGGGGCCAGATCATACTATGGCTACACCTTC,CASSLPGARSYYGYTF
TRBV29-1,TRBJ1-1,NA,NA,TGCAGCGTCAAGGAGGGGAACACTGAAGCTTTCTTT,CSVKEGNTEAFF
TRBV6-2/TRBV6-3,TRBJ1-2,NA,NA,TGTGCCAGCAGTTACGGTGGCCCGAACTATGGCTACACCTTC,CASSYGGPNYGYTF
TRBV27,TRBJ1-4,NA,TRBD1,TGTGCCAGCAGGGGACAGCTGAATGAAAAACTGTTTTTT,CASRGQLNEKLFF
TRBV1,TRBJ2-7,once,NA,TGCACCAGCAGCCAAGGCACTCCCTGTAGGCAGTACTTC,CTSSQGTPCRQYF
TRBV20-1,TRBJ1-2,NA,NA,TGCAGTGCTAGAGAGCCGGAGTGGGGTGGCTATGGCTACACCTTC,CSAREPEWGGYGYTF
TRBV30,TRBJ1-5,NA,NA,TGTGCCTGGAGTGTAGGTAGTAGCAATCAGCCCCAGCATTTT,CAWSVGSSNQPQHF
TRBV4-1,TRBJ1-1,NA,NA,TGCGCCAGCAGCCCAGTCCGGGACGGTAACACTGAAGCTTTCTTT,CASSPVRDGNTEAFF
TRBV5-1,TRBJ1-2,NA,NA,TGCGCCAGCAGCTTGGACACAGGGAGGAACTATGGCTACACCTTC,CASSLDTGRNYGYTF
TRBV30,TRBJ2-7,NA,TRBD1,TGTGCCTGGAGCCGGGACAGCTTCTCCTACGAGCAGTACTTC,CAWSRDSFSYEQYF
TRBV2,TRBJ1-5,NA,NA,TGTGCCAGCAGGGAGGGACTATATAGCAATCAGCCCCAGCATTTT,CASREGLYSNQPQHF
TRBV20-1,TRBJ1-1,NA,NA,TGCAGTGCTAGAGAACAGGTGAACACTGAAGCTTTCTTT,CSAREQVNTEAFF
TRBV6-6,TRBJ1-4,NA,NA,TGTGCCAGCAGTTACGTTCCTTCGGATGAAAAACTGTTTTTT,CASSYVPSDEKLFF
TRBV5-1,TRBJ1-6,few,NA,TGCGCCAGCAGCTTGGTACAGCCGAAAAATTCACCCCTCCACTTT,CASSLVQPKNSPLHF
TRBV6-6,TRBJ2-7,NA,NA,TGTGCCAGCATTGGCAGCTCCTACGAGCAGTACTTC,CASIGSSYEQYF
TRBV18,TRBJ1-2,NA,TRBD1,TGTGCCAGCTCCGGGACAGGGGGCAAGACCTATGGCTACACCTTC,CASSGTGGKTYGYTF
TRBV20-1,TRBJ1-1,NA,TRBD1,TGCAGTGCCAACCCACAGGGGGCGAGCACTGAAGCTTTCTTT,CSANPQGASTEAFF
TRBV9,TRBJ2-1,NA,NA,TGTGCCAGCACAACAGGGGCGGGGGGAGGCAATGAGCAGTTCTTC,CASTTGAGGGNEQFF
TRBV5-1,TRBJ2-5,few,TRBD2,TGCGCCAGCAGCCCACTACTAGCGGGGGGAGAGACCCAGTACTTC,CASSPLLAGGETQYF
TRBV20-1,TRBJ2-7,NA,NA,TGCAGTGCTACCAGGACGGAGGAGCAGTACTTC,CSATRTEEQYF
TRBV20-1,TRBJ1-2,once,TRBD1,TGCAGTGCTAGTGGGCAGGGGGCGCGGGGCTACACCTTC,CSASGQGARGYTF
TRBV2,TRBJ1-2,NA,TRBD1,TGTGGGGACAGTGGCTATGGCTACACCTTC,CGDSGYGYTF
TRBV7-6,TRBJ2-2,NA,NA,TGTGCCAGCAGCTTAGCGGGACGAACGAACACCGGGGAGCTGTTTTTT,CASSLAGRTNTGELFF
TRBV6-5,TRBJ1-1,few,NA,TGTGCCAGCAGTTACTCAGGGGGGAACACTGAAGCTTTCTTT,CASSYSGGNTEAFF
TRBV19,TRBJ1-2,once,TRBD1,TGTGCCAGTAGCCCAACCGGACAGGAAAAGGGAGCTAACTATGGCTACACCTTC,CASSPTGQEKGANYGYTF
TRBV9,TRBJ2-7,NA,NA,TGTGCCAGCAGCAGGAGGACGGAACCCTCCTACGAGCAGTACTTC,CASSRRTEPSYEQYF
TRBV15,TRBJ2-3,NA,TRBD1,TGTGCCACCAGCAGGGACAGGGGCAGCACAGATACGCAGTATTTT,CATSRDRGSTDTQYF
TRBV7-2,TRBJ1-5,NA,NA,TGTGCCAGCAGCTTAAAAGGGAATCAGCCCCAGCATTTT,CASSLKGNQPQHF
TRBV6-7,TRBJ2-2,once,NA,TGTGCCAGCAGTTACGAGGGCGGGAACACCGGGGAGCTGTTTTTT,CASSYEGGNTGELFF
TRBV5-4,TRBJ1-1,NA,TRBD1,TGTGCCAGCAGCTTGGGTACAGGGGCAGCTTTCTTT,CASSLGTGAAFF
TRBV7-9,TRBJ2-7,NA,TRBD1,TGTGCCAGCAGTATAGGACAGGCTTTCTACGAGCAGTACTTC,CASSIGQAFYEQYF
TRBV2,TRBJ2-7,NA,NA,TGTGCCAGCAGTGAAGCGCTGACAGCGAGAGGCGAGCAGTACTTC,CASSEALTARGEQYF
TRBV20-1,TRBJ2-5,NA,TRBD2,TGCAGTGCGGCCGGGACTACCCCCAGTGAGACCCAGTACTTC,CSAAGTTPSETQYF